A single T cell receptor (beta chain) is shown here with its context. TCRdb reprocessed the 5' RACE reads with MiXCR, giving one entry per CDR3 protein. This table has about 7,800 distinct CDR3 sequences, roughly 36% appearing once. The CDR3 loop spans 14 amino acids. Deletions cut 6 bases from V and 5 bases from J, with 16 bases between. Germline CDR1 is MNHEY and CDR2 is SVGAGI. Sequencing input: tumor-infiltrating memory CD4+ T cells sorted from the breast tumor. Subset denoted: memory CD4+ T cells, CD4+CD45RO+CD25-. This chain uses TRBV6-5 with TRBJ2-5, with D tentatively TRBD1 (6 bases). This clonotype was obtained from a female donor with breast cancer. In DNA form, the CDR3 reads TGTGCCAGCAGAAGACAGGATGCGTGGGAGACCCAGTACTTC. Amino acid sequence: CASRRQDAWETQYF.